The 4 T cell receptor beta chains below all came from one sample that was sequenced in a study of beta chain features in type 1 diabetes. TCRB transcripts that were expressed got sequenced, as all of the isolated RNA had been reverse transcribed. Libraries were prepared by immunoSEQ multiplex PCR; TCRdb keeps only in-frame clonotypes and omits some of them. This sample carries about 300,000 clones, about 8.5% of them seen once, and the ten largest clones take roughly 0.94%. Sequenced material: central memory CD4+ T cells from blood. All receptors come from a young woman in good health.

At least ten counts were recorded for this clone. The chain links TRBV5-1 to TRBJ1-2; D possibly corresponds to TRBD1 (6 bases). CDR3 length: 15 residues. Germline CDR1 and CDR2: SGHRS and YFSETQ. V shed 4 bases and J shed 0 bases, with 13 bases lying between them. In DNA, the CDR3 is TGCGCCAGCAGCCCCGGGGGCTTTGCTAACTATGGCTACACCTTC. Protein: CASSPGGFANYGYTF.

In this sample, this clone turned up a few times. The chain carries TRBV5-6 and TRBJ1-5, with D possibly TRBD1 on 6 matching bases. Germline V gives CDR1 SGHDT, CDR2 YYEEEE. V was shortened by 3 bases and J by 3 bases, with 19 bases between the two germline ends. The CDR3 is 17 residues long. The CDR3 protein is CASSSRRTEKSNQPQHF. The CDR3, as DNA: TGTGCCAGCAGCTCCCGCCGGACAGAAAAATCCAATCAGCCCCAGCATTTT. Combining the CDR3 with reference TRBV5-6 and TRBJ1-5 gives the whole variable domain DAGVTQSPTHLIKTRGQQVTLRCSPKSGHDTVSWYQQALGQGPQFIFQYYEEEERQRGNFPDRFSGHQFPNYSSELNVNALLLGDSALYLCASSSRRTEKSNQPQHFGDGTRLSIL.

This clone was observed a few times. The V and J genes are TRBV6-5 and TRBJ1-2; D is unclear. The V end lost 4 bases, the J end lost 8 bases, and 17 bases lay between the germline ends. Germline CDR1 is MNHEY and CDR2 is SVGAGI. The CDR3 loop spans 14 amino acids. The CDR3: CASSSLQRAGGYTF. In DNA form, the CDR3 reads TGTGCCAGCAGTTCGTTACAGCGGGCTGGCGGCTACACCTTC.

This sequence joins TRBV4-3 and TRBJ1-4; D may be TRBD1 (6 bases). V lost 1 base and J 5 bases, leaving 11 bases between the germline ends. CDR1 and CDR2 from the germline V gene are LGHNA and YSLEER. The CDR3 is 15 amino acids. The CDR3 nucleotides read TGCGCCAGCAGCCAAGTGGACAGATGGAATGAAAAACTGTTTTTT. This codes for CASSQVDRWNEKLFF.